A single sample gave rise to the 6 T cell receptor beta chains below, sequenced in a study of identical twins (dated by TCRdb to 2015 to 2016). The method behind the library was 5' RACE. The sequencing machine was an Illumina HiSeq 2000. TCRdb reran the public reads through fastp at Q25 and MiXCR, keeping productive beta chains. CDR3 protein sequences are deduplicated, and each keeps its most common genes and DNA. The sample table contains hundreds of thousands of distinct CDR3 sequences; only one count was recorded for approximately 6.1% of them. The ten largest account for around 1.9% of the sample. The sample was naive T cells sorted from blood. The label giving this sample's cell subset or site can be read as: cells isolated with a human naive T-cell isolation kit. The receptor source for this set is a man younger than 30 in good health.

This clonotype was found a few times. The CDR3 loop is CASSGLGMGATQETQYF. The CDR3 DNA reads TGCGCCAGCAGTGGCCTCGGGATGGGGGCAACCCAAGAGACCCAGTACTTC. The chain is built from TRBV10-2 and TRBJ2-5; a weak D match, TRBD1 (6 bases). The CDR3 runs to 17 residues. Per germline, CDR1 WSHSY and CDR2 SAAADI. V was clipped by 4 bases and J by 1 base, with 19 bases between them.

This clonotype was picked up many times. The CDR3 reads CASRAKDSYNEQFF. Here the CDR3 DNA reads TGTGCCAGCAGGGCAAAGGACAGCTACAATGAGCAGTTCTTC. The gene calls are TRBV7-9 and TRBJ2-1; weak D call: TRBD1 (6 bases). V lost 6 bases and J lost 3, with 12 bases in between. This CDR3 has 14 amino acids. Germline CDR1 is SEHNR and CDR2 is FQNEAQ (reference sequence).

The chain combines TRBV7-3 with TRBJ2-1; D not certain. CDR3 length equals 14 residues. Germline V gene data show CDR1 as SGHTA and CDR2 as FQGTGA. Deletions cut 0 bases from V and 9 bases from J, with 12 bases between. The CDR3 coding sequence is TGTGCCAGCAGCTTAACAAGCGCCCAGACTGAGCAGTTCTTC. Residues: CASSLTSAQTEQFF.

This chain links TRBV12-3 or TRBV12-4 with TRBJ1-2, with 9 bases matching TRBD1. There are 14 residues in the CDR3. Trimming at V came to 0 bases and at J to 7 bases, leaving 3 bases not matched to a gene. CDR3 sequence: CASSLAGTGSGYTF. The CDR3 DNA reads TGTGCCAGCAGTTTAGCCGGGACAGGGTCTGGCTACACCTTC.

This clonotype was observed many times. The CDR3 DNA reads TGTGCCAGCAGCCCAGGACCCCAACCTTTGTTCTTC. Amino acid sequence: CASSPGPQPLFF. The genes are TRBV7-9 and TRBJ2-1; D gene uncertain. From germline, CDR1 is SEHNR and CDR2 FQNEAQ (reference sequence). V gave up 5 bases and J gave up 15 bases, with 17 bases separating them. CDR3 length: 12 amino acids.

This clonotype was detected only a few times. V is TRBV12-3 or TRBV12-4 and J is TRBJ1-2; D gene uncertain. This CDR3 is 12 amino acids long. V lost 6 bases and J 5 bases, leaving 10 bases between the germline ends. The CDR3 sequence is CASSPWAYGYTF. In DNA, the CDR3 is TGTGCCAGCAGCCCCTGGGCGTATGGCTACACCTTC.